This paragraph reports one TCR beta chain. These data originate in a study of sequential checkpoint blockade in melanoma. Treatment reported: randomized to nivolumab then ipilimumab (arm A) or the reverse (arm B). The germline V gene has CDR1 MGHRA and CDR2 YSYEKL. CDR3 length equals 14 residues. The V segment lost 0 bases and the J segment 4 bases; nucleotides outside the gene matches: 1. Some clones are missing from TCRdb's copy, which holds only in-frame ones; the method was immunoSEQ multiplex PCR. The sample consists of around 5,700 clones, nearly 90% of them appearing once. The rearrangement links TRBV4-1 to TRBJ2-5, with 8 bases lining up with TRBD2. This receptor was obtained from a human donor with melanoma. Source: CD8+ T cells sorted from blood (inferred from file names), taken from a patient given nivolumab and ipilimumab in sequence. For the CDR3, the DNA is TGCGCCAGCAGCCAAGAAACTAGCGGAGAGACCCAGTACTTC. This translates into CASSQETSGETQYF.